The 11 T cell receptor beta chains reported below all come from one sample, sequenced in a study of OX40 agonist ivuxolimab in advanced cancers. The library was prepared using the immunoSEQ multiplex PCR assay. TCRdb took this table from immuneACCESS and kept in-frame rearrangements with V and J called. Such tables lack part of the clones; where checked against another copy, unresolved V genes explain under half of the gap, and the rest is unexplained. This sample gives 9,500 to 13,000 clones in total; 70% to 85% of them show up just once. The ten biggest clones cover more than 9% of the sample. Sequences were derived from CD4+ or CD8+ T cells sorted from blood, sampled in a trial of the OX40 agonist ivuxolimab. The receptors here all came from an adult with an advanced solid tumor such as melanoma, head and neck, liver or kidney cancer.

The rearrangement uses TRBV11-1 and TRBJ2-1; 7 nucleotides agree with TRBD2. There are 16 residues in the CDR3. Per germline, CDR1 SGHAT and CDR2 FQDESV (reference sequence). V shed 5 bases, J shed 4 bases, and the junction held 11 bases outside the gene matches. CDR3 nucleotide sequence: TGTGCCAGCAGCCAATGGGCGACTAGCCGATACAATGAGCAGTTCTTC. This encodes CASSQWATSRYNEQFF.

The J gene is TRBJ1-6, the V gene TRBV11-3; 8 nucleotides match TRBD1. Germline V gene data show CDR1 as SGHNT and CDR2 as YENEEA. The V segment lost 7 bases and the J segment 10 bases; nucleotides outside the gene matches: 9. The CDR3 is 14 amino acids. The CDR3 protein is CASTLGQGESPLHF. As DNA, the CDR3 is TGTGCCAGCACCCTCGGACAGGGCGAATCACCCCTCCACTTT. Full variable domain (remainder filled in from reference TRBV11-3 and TRBJ1-6): EAGVVQSPRYKIIEKKQPVAFWCNPISGHNTLYWYLQNLGQGPELLIRYENEEAVDDSQLPKDRFSAERLKGVDSTLKIQPAELGDSAVYLCASTLGQGESPLHFGNGTRLTVT.

The rearrangement uses TRBV19 and TRBJ2-1, with D tentatively TRBD2 (6 bases). Germline V CDR1 and CDR2: LNHDA, SQIVND (reference sequence). V dropped 6 bases and J dropped 2 bases, with 20 bases sitting between them. The CDR3 runs to 17 residues. The CDR3 sequence: CASSRSGSQGPYNEQFF. As DNA, the CDR3 is TGTGCCAGTAGCCGATCCGGGAGCCAGGGACCCTACAATGAGCAGTTCTTC.

This chain connects TRBV7-2 to TRBJ1-2; TRBD1 matches 7 bases. The junction had 5 bases not matched to a gene; V was cut back by 5 bases and J by 2 bases. Germline CDR1 is SGHTA and CDR2 is FQGNSA. This CDR3 comprises 14 residues. The CDR3 loop reads CASSALQGNYGYTF. As DNA, the CDR3 is TGTGCCAGCAGCGCACTACAGGGGAACTATGGCTACACCTTC.

In its sample, this clone was seen once. This chain links TRBV7-9 with TRBJ2-1; 11 positions match TRBD2. J gave up 7 bases and V 5 bases, and 7 bases lay outside the gene matches. CDR3 length equals 15 residues. Germline V gene data show CDR1 as SEHNR and CDR2 as FQNEAQ (reference sequence). CDR3 nucleotides: TGTGCCAGCAGCCATACTAGCGGGAGTAGGAATGAGCAGTTCTTC. Translated, it gives CASSHTSGSRNEQFF.

V usage is TRBV11-2 and J usage is TRBJ2-7; D call uncertain. Trimming shortened V by 6 bases and J by 5 bases, and 11 bases separated the two germline ends. Germline V lookup: CDR1 SGHAT, CDR2 FQNNGV. CDR3 length: 12 residues. The CDR3 loop reads CASRRSRHEQYF. The CDR3 nucleotides read TGTGCCAGCAGAAGGTCCCGCCACGAGCAGTACTTC.

The chain has TRBV9 and TRBJ1-1; 7 positions agree with TRBD1. Unmatched junction bases numbered 11, after V lost 4 bases and J lost 5 bases. The CDR3 extends over 15 amino acids. CDR1 is SGDLS and CDR2 is YYNGEE in the germline V gene. The DNA of the CDR3 is TGTGCCAGCAGCCCGGGAACAGGGGCAGGGACTGAAGCTTTCTTT. This sequence encodes CASSPGTGAGTEAFF.

The gene calls are TRBV5-1 and TRBJ2-7; a weak D match, TRBD1 (5 bases). Trimming stripped 4 bases from V and 6 bases from J, with 8 bases between. CDR1 and CDR2 from the germline V gene are SGHRS and YFSETQ. The CDR3 contains 11 residues. The CDR3 bases are TGCGCCAGCAGCAAAGGGGCCGAGCAGTACTTC. It translates to CASSKGAEQYF.

About this clone: One end of the junction is discordant with germline, which a read error may explain. This chain uses TRBV10-3 with TRBJ1-2, with a weak D call TRBD1 (5 bases). The germline CDR1 and CDR2 sequences are ENHRY and SYGVKD. This CDR3 has 11 amino acids. The CDR3 coding sequence is TGTGCAATCAGGGACGACTATGGCTACACCTTC. The encoded protein is CAIRDDYGYTF.

J is TRBJ1-4 and V is TRBV27; TRBD1 matches 8 bases. CDR3 size: 14 residues. Germline V CDR1 and CDR2: MNHEY, SMNVEV (reference sequence). V was pared by 5 bases and J by 4 bases, with 3 bases of the junction left unmatched. CDR3 DNA: TGTGCCAGCAGTCTTACAGGGGGTAATGAAAAACTGTTTTTT. Its translation is CASSLTGGNEKLFF.

This clone appeared once. The chain recombines TRBV2 with TRBJ1-5; D possibly corresponds to TRBD1 (5 bases). This CDR3 is built from 14 residues. V gave up 4 bases and J gave up 7 bases, with 14 bases separating them. Germline V gives CDR1 SNHLY, CDR2 FYNNEI. The CDR3 reads CASSGSRGGQPQHF. The CDR3 nucleotides read TGTGCCAGCAGTGGCTCGAGGGGAGGACAGCCCCAGCATTTT.